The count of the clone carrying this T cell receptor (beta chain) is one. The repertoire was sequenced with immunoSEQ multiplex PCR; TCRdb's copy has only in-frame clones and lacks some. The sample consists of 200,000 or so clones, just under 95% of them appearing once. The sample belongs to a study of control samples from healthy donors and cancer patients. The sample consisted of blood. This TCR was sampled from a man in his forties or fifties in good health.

CDR3 residues: CASSPRQGARMDTQYF. The CDR3 DNA is TGTGCCAGCTCACCACGGCAGGGGGCCCGAATGGATACGCAGTATTTT. The gene calls are TRBV18 and TRBJ2-3; the match to TRBD1 covers 8 bases. The CDR3 is 16 residues long. Germline loops: CDR1 KGHSH, CDR2 LQKENI. V dropped 1 base and J dropped 6; count of bases not matched to a gene: 9.